Below, 17 T cell receptor beta chains from the same sample are listed, as sequenced in a study of human T cells and chemical hapten exposure. Time point: patch test 3, about 24 weeks after DPC sensitization. The treatment here: therapeutic diphenylcyclopropenone sensitization with weekly scalp DPC. TCRdb reanalysed the RACE reads using MiXCR and keeps one entry per CDR3 protein. The table records about 120,000 distinct CDR3 sequences, about 11% of them present only once. The material was whole blood, obtained in connection with sensitization to the hapten diphenylcyclopropenone (DPC). These receptors were obtained from a woman aged 45-65 years with alopecia areata. Some clones in this sample may be carry-over from other donors' samples.

This chain connects TRBV13 to TRBJ2-7, with 9 bases aligning to TRBD2. The CDR3 loop spans 14 amino acids. The germline V gene encodes CDR1 PRHDT and CDR2 FYEKMQ (reference sequence). Trimming cost V 4 bases and J 5 bases; bases outside gene matches: 6. DNA of the CDR3: TGTGCCAGCAGCTCGCGGGGGGGCCTCGACGAGCAGTACTTC. Translated, it gives CASSSRGGLDEQYF.

This clonotype was detected only a few times. V is TRBV18 and J is TRBJ1-1; D is uncertain. V lost 2 bases, J lost 1 base, and 17 bases lay in between. Germline V gives CDR1 KGHSH, CDR2 LQKENI. The CDR3 is 17 residues long. CDR3 residues: CASSPGISSTANTEAFF. The CDR3 nucleotides are TGTGCCAGCTCACCAGGAATATCTTCGACGGCGAACACTGAAGCTTTCTTT.

There are a few counts of this clonotype. This chain links TRBV29-1 with TRBJ1-2; perhaps TRBD1 as D (5 bases). Deletions cut 0 bases from V and 7 bases from J, with 18 bases between. The CDR3 totals 15 residues. Germline values: CDR1 SQVTM, CDR2 ANQGSEA. The CDR3 protein is CSVEDLHRAGLGYTF. CDR3 bases: TGCAGCGTTGAAGATCTTCATAGAGCAGGGCTTGGCTACACCTTC.

This clonotype occurred a few times. This chain links TRBV12-3 or TRBV12-4 with TRBJ1-1; D may be TRBD1 (6 bases). This CDR3 is 15 amino acids long. The V and J ends lost 5 bases and 3 bases respectively, with 16 bases between them. For the CDR3, the DNA is TGTGCCAGCAGTCCTTACACCCAGGGGTACACTGAAGCTTTCTTT. It codes for CASSPYTQGYTEAFF.

V usage is TRBV6-5 and J usage is TRBJ1-1; D gene unclear. The ends were cut back, 4 bases at V and 6 bases at J, with 15 bases in the middle. CDR1 MNHEY and CDR2 SVGAGI come from the germline V gene. This CDR3 comprises 14 residues. As DNA, the CDR3 is TGTGCCAGCAGTTCCGTATCCGGGGTCGCTGAAGCTTTCTTT. Translation: CASSSVSGVAEAFF.

The genes are TRBV27 and TRBJ1-6; D gene unclear. The CDR3 length is 15 residues. Trimming shortened V by 2 bases and J by 7 bases, and 12 bases separated the two germline ends. The germline gives CDR1 MNHEY, CDR2 SMNVEV (reference sequence). The CDR3 nucleotides read TGTGCCAGCAGTTTAGCCAAAGGGAGGAATTCACCCCTCCACTTT. Its protein product is CASSLAKGRNSPLHF.

This clonotype was recorded a few times. V is TRBV14 and J is TRBJ2-3; 8 bases match TRBD1. The germline V gene has CDR1 SGHDN and CDR2 FVKESK. V was clipped by 1 base and J by 3 bases; unmatched bases: 3. CDR3 length equals 15 residues. The CDR3 DNA is TGTGCCAGCAGCCAAGGGGACAGGACGACAGATACGCAGTATTTT. Translation: CASSQGDRTTDTQYF.

A few counts support this clonotype. The chain links TRBV7-2 to TRBJ2-1; perhaps TRBD1 as D (6 bases). Per germline, CDR1 SGHTA and CDR2 FQGNSA. The length of the CDR3 is 15 residues. V lost 8 bases to trimming and J lost 2 bases, with 16 bases between them. The CDR3 nucleotides read TGTGCCAGCTGTTCCGGACAGACCGCCTACAATGAGCAGTTCTTC. It specifies CASCSGQTAYNEQFF.

CDR3 loop: CAIRGLGVQPQHF. Written as DNA, the CDR3 is TGTGCCATAAGGGGGTTGGGGGTTCAGCCCCAGCATTTT. This sequence joins TRBV28 and TRBJ1-5; D might be TRBD1 (6 bases). Looked up from germline, CDR1 is MDHEN and CDR2 is SYDVKM. The CDR3 has 13 amino acids. Trimming stripped 10 bases from V and 6 bases from J, with 16 bases between.

This clonotype was found a few times. This chain links TRBV6-5 with TRBJ1-3; possibly TRBD1 for D (5 bases). The CDR3 length is 14 residues. Trimming removed 9 bases from V and 2 bases from J, with 14 bases in between. Germline V gene lookup returns CDR1 MNHEY and CDR2 SVGAGI. This CDR3 is CASWDSGAGNTIYF. DNA for the CDR3: TGTGCCAGTTGGGACTCTGGCGCTGGAAACACCATATATTTT.

The chain recombines TRBV6-4 with TRBJ2-1; 7 bases map to TRBD1. The germline V gene encodes CDR1 MRHNA and CDR2 SNTAGT. V trimming: 5 bases; J trimming: 7 bases; junction bases outside the gene matches: 11. This CDR3 contains 15 residues. The CDR3 protein is CASSLQGSSANEQFF. In DNA form, the CDR3 reads TGTGCCAGCAGTCTACAGGGGTCGTCGGCGAATGAGCAGTTCTTC.

This chain's CDR3 is CASSQAGGKAASTDTQYF. CDR3 sequence (DNA): TGTGCCAGCAGCCAAGCGGGGGGTAAAGCGGCTAGCACAGATACGCAGTATTTT. This rearrangement joins TRBV4-2 to TRBJ2-3, with 7 positions matching TRBD2. The J segment lost 0 bases and the V segment lost 1 base, leaving 10 bases of the junction unmatched. CDR3 length: 18 residues. The germline gives CDR1 LGHNA, CDR2 YNFKEQ.

This chain connects TRBV3-1 to TRBJ2-3, with unresolved D. The CDR3 totals 14 residues. Germline lookup yields CDR1 LGHDT and CDR2 YNNKEL (reference sequence). V was pared by 1 base and J by 0 bases, with 5 bases between. The CDR3 DNA reads as TGTGCCAGCAGCCAAGGCCGTAGCACAGATACGCAGTATTTT. This codes for CASSQGRSTDTQYF.

The table lists this clonotype with a few counts. V usage is TRBV10-3 and J usage is TRBJ2-7, with 9 positions matching TRBD1. The V gene end was trimmed by 3 bases and the J gene end by 4 bases; junction bases not matched to a gene: 10. Germline V lookup: CDR1 ENHRY, CDR2 SYGVKD. This CDR3 region has 16 residues. CDR3 nucleotide sequence: TGTGCCATCAGTGATTACACCGGGACAGGGTCGTACGAGCAGTACTTC. Protein sequence: CAISDYTGTGSYEQYF.

This clonotype showed up just a few times. The rearrangement uses TRBV7-2 and TRBJ2-3; D is possibly TRBD2 (6 bases). V dropped 3 bases and J dropped 3 bases, with 13 bases sitting between them. The CDR3 is 15 residues long. Germline assignment: CDR1 SGHTA and CDR2 FQGNSA. The CDR3 DNA is TGTGCCAGCAGCTTCCCCGGGACTCCAACAGATACGCAGTATTTT. It encodes CASSFPGTPTDTQYF.

This clonotype was seen ten or more times. The gene calls are TRBV9 and TRBJ2-2; 7 bases match TRBD2. The CDR3 is made up of 14 amino acids. Germline CDR1 reads SGDLS; CDR2 reads YYNGEE. V lost 4 bases and J lost 5; bases outside the gene matches: 5. CDR3 nucleotide sequence: TGTGCCAGCAGCCAGGGAGGGGAAACCGGGGAGCTGTTTTTT. Protein: CASSQGGETGELFF.

The CDR3 sequence is CASSLPKAGGTDTQYF. The DNA of the CDR3 is TGTGCCAGCAGCCTCCCCAAAGCGGGGGGCACAGATACGCAGTATTTT. The chain couples TRBV7-6 to TRBJ2-3, with 8 nucleotides matching TRBD2. There are 16 residues in the CDR3. The ends lost 5 bases at V and 1 base at J; junction bases unmatched: 8. CDR1 SGHVS and CDR2 FNYEAQ come from the germline V gene.